This entry concerns a single T cell receptor beta chain. Other nucleotide sequences in the sample specify the same CDR3. Per the study methods: Counts of nucleated cells, estimated from reference gene primer amplification, were obtained. Clones were sequenced by immunoSEQ multiplex PCR, and TCRdb holds only the in-frame ones, with some missing. That table supplies the V and J calls and clone size; D and trimming were determined from the DNA. The sample lists more than 200,000 clones; about 91% were seen once. This entry is derived from a study of blood T cell repertoires in COVID-19. About the study: The United States, Italy and Spain were the sources of the acute and convalescent COVID-19 samples. PBMCs, B-cell-depleted T cells, or T cells were the source of the cDNA or gDNA that made up the material.

The CDR3 is made up of 14 amino acids. Trimming pared 3 bases from V and 1 base from J, leaving 7 bases between. Germline CDR1 reads SGHTA; CDR2 reads FQGNSA. Seattle researchers signed up patients amid active infection and tracked them longitudinally. This receptor was obtained from a woman aged 30 to 39 with COVID-19, enrolled during active disease. Sample: peripheral blood. The chain uses TRBV7-2 and TRBJ1-3; D gene ambiguous. As DNA, the CDR3 is TGTGCCAGCAGCTTGGCGGGGTCTGGAAACACCATATATTTT. As protein: CASSLAGSGNTIYF.